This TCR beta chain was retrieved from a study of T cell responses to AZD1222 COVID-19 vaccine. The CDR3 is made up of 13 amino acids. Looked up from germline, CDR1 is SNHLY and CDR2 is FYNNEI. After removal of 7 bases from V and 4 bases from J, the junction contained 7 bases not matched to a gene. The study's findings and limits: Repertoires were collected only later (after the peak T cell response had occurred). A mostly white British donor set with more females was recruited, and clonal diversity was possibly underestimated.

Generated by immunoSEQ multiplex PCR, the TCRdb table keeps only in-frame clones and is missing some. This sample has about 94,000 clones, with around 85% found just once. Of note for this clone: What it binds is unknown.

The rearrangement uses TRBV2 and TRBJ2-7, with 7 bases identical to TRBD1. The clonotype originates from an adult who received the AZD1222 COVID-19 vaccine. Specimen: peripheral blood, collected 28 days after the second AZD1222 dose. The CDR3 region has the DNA TGTGCCAGCAATAGGGACAGTATTTACGAGCAGTACTTC. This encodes CASNRDSIYEQYF.